This T cell receptor (beta chain) is drawn from a study of cytomegalovirus exposure and HLA in healthy donors. This CDR3 is 11 amino acids long. CDR1 and CDR2 from the germline V gene are DFQATT and SNEGSKA (reference sequence). With 6 bases removed from V and 3 bases from J, the gap between germline ends came to 8 bases. Profiling relied on immunoSEQ multiplex PCR, and the TCRdb table lists in-frame clones only, not all of them. The repertoire has about 100,000 clones, nearly 97% of them found once; the top ten carry 0.67%. The sequencing input was PBMCs. The rearrangement links TRBV20-1 to TRBJ1-1; D gene ambiguous. The source of this sequence is a woman between 18 and 29 years old in good health and CMV-seronegative. The CDR3 sequence: CSAQRDTEAFF. The CDR3 region has the DNA TGCAGTGCGCAGAGGGACACTGAAGCTTTCTTT.